This entry lists 17 T cell receptor beta chains sequenced from one sample in a study of T cells in Graves' hyperthyroidism and ophthalmopathy. Amplified regions were TCR beta CDR3 sequences from RNA transcripts. A first-round RT-PCR of the TCR CDR3 used the HTBI primer set. One entry per CDR3 protein results from TCRdb running MiXCR on the multiplex PCR reads. The sample consists of 330,000 or so distinct CDR3 sequences, approximately 18% of them appearing once. What was sequenced was blood. Every receptor here comes from a man aged 50 to 60 with Graves' ophthalmopathy.

The chain has TRBV7-9 and TRBJ2-4; D perhaps matches TRBD2 (6 bases). In germline, CDR1 is SEHNR, CDR2 FQNEAQ (reference sequence). This CDR3 comprises 14 residues. The ends were cut back, 5 bases at V and 5 bases at J, with 13 bases in the middle. The CDR3 DNA reads as TGTGCCAGCAGCAACCCGGGACTCGAAAACATTCAGTACTTC. Its protein product is CASSNPGLENIQYF.

In regard to this clonotype: A much larger clone differs from this one at a single base, so this may be a read error. The chain uses TRBV7-3 and TRBJ2-3, with TRBD1 as a possible D gene (5 bases). CDR1 is SGHTA, CDR2 FQGTGA, per germline. The ends were cut back, 5 bases at V and 0 bases at J, with 15 bases in the middle. CDR3 length: 16 amino acids. CDR3 sequence: CASSAVLGASTDTQYF. CDR3 nucleotide sequence: TGTGCCAGCAGCGCCGTGCTAGGGGCTAGCACAGATACGCAGTATTTT.

This clonotype was picked up many times. This chain joins TRBV5-1 and TRBJ1-1, with no clear D. This CDR3 has 17 residues. Germline V gene sequence: CDR1 SGHRS, CDR2 YFSETQ. V was pared by 4 bases and J by 1 base, with 20 bases between. Here the CDR3 DNA reads TGCGCCAGCAGCGTCGGATCGCTCTTAATAGCGAACACTGAAGCTTTCTTT. It is translated as CASSVGSLLIANTEAFF.

The table lists this clonotype with a few counts. One end of the junction does not line up with germline, which may come from a read error. The chain has TRBV7-3 and TRBJ2-2; D is undetermined. The CDR3 runs to 14 residues. CDR1 and CDR2 (germline): SGHTA, FQGTGA. The CDR3 DNA is TGTGCCAGCAGCTTAAATTTCTGGTCCGGAGAGCTGTTTTTT. Its protein is CASSLNFWSGELFF. The full variable domain, in which reference TRBV7-3 and TRBJ2-2 provide the parts outside the CDR3, is GAGVSQTPSNKVTEKGKYVELRCDPISGHTALYWYRQSLGQGPEFLIYFQGTGAADDSGLPNDRFFAVRPEGSVSTLKIQRTERGDSAVYLCASSLNFWSGELFFGEGSRLTVL.

At least ten counts were recorded for this clonotype. The chain uses TRBV10-3 and TRBJ1-2; the D gene is possibly TRBD1 (6 bases). The CDR3 consists of 14 residues. Germline V CDR1 and CDR2: ENHRY, SYGVKD. Deletions cut 5 bases from V and 2 bases from J, with 12 bases between. CDR3 residues: CAISSLGGNYGYTF. The CDR3 nucleotides read TGTGCCATCAGTTCCCTTGGGGGCAACTATGGCTACACCTTC.

This clonotype was seen ten or more times. This CDR3 reads CASTPHGGRAQNEQFF. The CDR3 bases are TGTGCCAGCACCCCTCACGGCGGGAGGGCCCAGAATGAGCAGTTCTTC. The J gene is TRBJ2-1, the V gene TRBV3-1; TRBD2 matches at 9 bases. CDR3 length: 16 amino acids. Germline CDR1 reads LGHDT; CDR2 reads YNNKEL (reference sequence). The ends lost 7 bases at V and 7 bases at J; junction bases unmatched: 14.

This clonotype was detected a few times. The rearrangement links TRBV13 to TRBJ2-1; a possible D gene is TRBD2 (6 bases). Trimming removed 7 bases from V and 0 bases from J, with 16 bases in between. The CDR3 runs to 16 residues. Germline V lookup: CDR1 PRHDT, CDR2 FYEKMQ (reference sequence). CDR3 DNA: TGTGCCAGCATACCTCGGGCGGGAAGCTCCTACAATGAGCAGTTCTTC. It codes for CASIPRAGSSYNEQFF.

This clonotype has at least ten counts. J is TRBJ2-7 and V is TRBV28, with 8 bases lining up with TRBD1. The CDR3 spans 14 residues. Germline V CDR1 and CDR2: MDHEN, SYDVKM. Trimming removed 7 bases from V and 3 bases from J; junction bases left unmatched: 8. The CDR3 DNA follows: TGTGCCAGCACCCGTGACAGGGGCTTCTACGAGCAGTACTTC. Translated: CASTRDRGFYEQYF.

This clonotype was seen at least ten times. CDR3 in amino acids: CASSLESSGGGGETQYF. As DNA, the CDR3 is TGTGCCAGCAGCTTAGAATCTTCGGGGGGAGGAGGGGAGACCCAGTACTTC. The chain carries TRBV11-2 and TRBJ2-5; 7 bases fit TRBD2. The germline CDR1 and CDR2 sequences are SGHAT and FQNNGV. Trimming took 0 bases from V and 5 from J; bases not matched to a gene: 12. The CDR3 has 17 residues.

This clonotype appeared a few times. This sequence joins TRBV15 and TRBJ2-7, with a weak D call TRBD2 (5 bases). The V and J ends lost 0 bases and 4 bases respectively, with 13 bases between them. The CDR3 runs 15 residues. Germline V lookup: CDR1 LNHNV, CDR2 YYDKDF (reference sequence). The DNA for the CDR3 is TGTGCCACCAGCAGAGATCTTGCGGGTGCGTACGAGCAGTACTTC. This encodes CATSRDLAGAYEQYF.

This chain uses TRBV20-1 with TRBJ2-1; 11 bases map to TRBD2. V was clipped by 1 base and J by 5 bases; unmatched bases: 16. Germline values: CDR1 DFQATT, CDR2 SNEGSKA (reference sequence). The CDR3 is made up of 19 amino acids. Here the CDR3 reads CSARAESQSLAGGNNEQFF. Written as DNA, the CDR3 is TGCAGTGCTAGAGCTGAAAGTCAGTCTCTAGCGGGAGGAAACAATGAGCAGTTCTTC.

This clonotype has ten or more counts. V usage is TRBV28 and J usage is TRBJ2-3; 11 bases agree with TRBD2. Germline CDR1 is MDHEN and CDR2 is SYDVKM. CDR3 length equals 17 residues. After removal of 5 bases from V and 2 bases from J, the junction contained 9 bases not matched to a gene. CDR3 protein: CASSPRLAGLYTDTQYF. The CDR3 coding sequence is TGTGCCAGCAGTCCCCGACTAGCGGGACTTTACACAGATACGCAGTATTTT. The variable domain in full, with the rest retrieved from reference TRBV28 and TRBJ2-3, is DVKVTQSSRYLVKRTGEKVFLECVQDMDHENMFWYRQDPGLGLRLIYFSYDVKMKEKGDIPEGYSVSREKKERFSLILESASTNQTSMYLCASSPRLAGLYTDTQYFGPGTRLTVL.

This clonotype was detected a few times. The gene calls are TRBV30 and TRBJ1-5; D remains unclear. This CDR3 has 14 residues. Germline values: CDR1 GTSNPN, CDR2 SVGIG (reference sequence). V gave up 2 bases and J gave up 4 bases, with 12 bases separating them. CDR3 residues: CAWSHGGRNQPQHF. Here the CDR3 DNA reads TGTGCCTGGAGTCATGGCGGGAGAAATCAGCCCCAGCATTTT.

This clonotype was seen at least ten times. The CDR3 spells CASSPTTRRSSYEQYF. CDR3 bases: TGTGCCAGCAGCCCCACGACGCGCAGAAGCTCCTACGAGCAGTACTTC. The V call is TRBV7-2, the J call TRBJ2-7; D uncertain. With 5 bases removed from V and 0 bases from J, the gap between germline ends came to 17 bases. The CDR3 sequence is 16 residues long. CDR1 and CDR2 (germline): SGHTA, FQGNSA.

This clonotype appeared a few times. The rearrangement uses TRBV6-1 and TRBJ2-1; 10 bases are shared with TRBD1. Germline assignment: CDR1 MNHNS and CDR2 SASEGT. V lost 5 bases to trimming and J lost 9 bases; unmatched junction nucleotides: 4. This CDR3 has 13 residues. The CDR3 region is CASSYGTGVEQFF. In DNA, the CDR3 is TGTGCCAGCAGTTATGGGACAGGGGTTGAGCAGTTCTTC.

J is TRBJ1-1 and V is TRBV10-1; D is ambiguous. Germline V gives CDR1 WNHNN, CDR2 SYGVQD (reference sequence). The CDR3 loop spans 14 amino acids. V was cut by 0 bases and J by 5 bases, with 10 bases left in between. The DNA for the CDR3 is TGCGCCAGCAGTGAGTCGCCGACACCGACTGAAGCTTTCTTT. Translating gives CASSESPTPTEAFF.

This clonotype showed up just a few times. The chain is built from TRBV5-1 and TRBJ1-5; 7 bases align to TRBD1. The V segment lost 0 bases and the J segment 6 bases; nucleotides outside the gene matches: 6. This CDR3 comprises 15 residues. Germline V gene sequence: CDR1 SGHRS, CDR2 YFSETQ. This chain's CDR3 is CASSLADRVSQPQHF. DNA of the CDR3: TGCGCCAGCAGCTTGGCTGACAGGGTGAGTCAGCCCCAGCATTTT.